These T cell receptor beta chains were read from a single sample in a study of CD8+ T cells in alopecia areata. TCRdb keeps only in-frame clones here, not all; method: immunoSEQ multiplex PCR. The repertoire consists of approximately 160,000 clones, with about 60% occurring once and the leading ten covering 11% to 15%. This material consisted of CD4+ T cells sorted from blood, taken at week 24, from a patient treated with tofacitinib. Receptors originate from a human donor with alopecia areata. Each CDR3 is given with its conserved first and last residue. Fields, in order: V gene, clone size, D gene, J gene, CDR3 protein, CDR3 DNA. A D gene is named only where the DNA matches it firmly. Size values are once, few and many counts, or a class for expanded clones, and some rows have none.

TRBV7-9,few,NA,TRBJ2-7,CASSFGGSLSSYEQYF,TGTGCCAGCAGCTTTGGGGGCAGCCTTAGCTCCTACGAGCAGTACTTC
TRBV11-3,NA,NA,TRBJ1-1,CASSLDAGYTEAFF,TGTGCCAGCAGCTTAGATGCAGGGTACACTGAAGCTTTCTTT
TRBV29-1,NA,NA,TRBJ2-6,CSVEFGANVLTF,TGCAGCGTTGAGTTTGGGGCCAACGTCCTGACTTTC
TRBV6-1,NA,NA,TRBJ1-2,CASTPEFRGNYGYTF,TGTGCCAGCACTCCGGAGTTTCGGGGGAACTATGGCTACACCTTC
TRBV5-1,NA,NA,TRBJ1-6,CASSLAVGNNSPLHF,TGCGCCAGCAGCTTGGCCGTGGGGAATAATTCACCCCTCCACTTT
TRBV30,NA,NA,TRBJ1-6,CAWSVRRQFLNSPLHF,TGTGCCTGGAGTGTTAGACGGCAATTCTTAAATTCACCCCTCCACTTT
TRBV25-1,NA,NA,TRBJ2-7,CARGGRDREAYEQYF,TGTGCCAGGGGGGGGCGAGACAGGGAGGCTTACGAGCAGTACTTC
TRBV7-9,NA,TRBD1,TRBJ2-7,CASSLARSDRVGEQYF,TGTGCCAGCAGCTTAGCTAGGAGCGACAGGGTGGGCGAGCAGTACTTC
TRBV5-6,few,NA,TRBJ1-6,CASSRMGGRFSPLHF,TGTGCCAGCAGCAGGATGGGAGGGCGCTTCTCACCCCTCCACTTT
TRBV5-6,once,NA,TRBJ2-5,CASSETAETQYF,TGTGCCAGCAGCGAGACAGCAGAGACCCAGTACTTC
TRBV20-1,NA,NA,TRBJ2-7,CSASQGGEQYF,TGCAGTGCCTCCCAGGGCGGGGAGCAGTACTTC
TRBV10-2,NA,NA,TRBJ2-2,CASSGWGLGVAGELFF,TGCGCCAGCAGTGGATGGGGGCTAGGCGTTGCCGGGGAGCTGTTTTTT
TRBV27,NA,TRBD1,TRBJ1-6,CASSFYGTGGFSPLHF,TGTGCCAGCAGTTTCTACGGGACAGGCGGTTTTTCACCCCTCCACTTT
TRBV9,few,TRBD2,TRBJ2-5,CASSETSGVPETQYF,TGTGCCAGCAGCGAGACTAGCGGGGTTCCCGAGACCCAGTACTTC
TRBV4-1,NA,TRBD2,TRBJ2-5,CASSQEGLAGQETQYF,TGCGCCAGCAGCCAAGAAGGGCTAGCGGGACAAGAGACCCAGTACTTC
TRBV29-1,once,NA,TRBJ1-2,CSVAGTGYTF,TGCAGCGTTGCAGGGACAGGCTACACCTTC
TRBV7-8,few,NA,TRBJ1-3,CASSLGGRQGANTIYF,TGTGCCAGCAGCTTAGGAGGTCGGCAGGGAGCAAACACCATATATTTT
TRBV19,NA,NA,TRBJ2-3,CASSIRYFTDTQYF,TGTGCCAGTAGTATCAGGTACTTCACAGATACGCAGTATTTT
TRBV5-1,NA,NA,TRBJ2-5,CASSYDRRETQYF,TGCGCCAGCAGCTACGACAGGAGGGAGACCCAGTACTTC
TRBV30,NA,NA,TRBJ1-1,CAWSGFSEAFF,TGTGCCTGGAGTGGATTTTCTGAAGCTTTCTTT
TRBV4-2,NA,NA,TRBJ2-1,CASSQDRGRFNEQFF,TGTGCCAGCAGCCAAGATCGTGGGCGGTTCAATGAGCAGTTCTTC
TRBV10-3,NA,NA,TRBJ1-5,CAIGRNNQPQHF,TGTGCCATTGGACGGAACAATCAGCCCCAGCATTTT
TRBV9,NA,TRBD1,TRBJ2-7,CASSVGQGNEQYF,TGTGCCAGCAGCGTCGGACAGGGGAACGAGCAGTACTTC
TRBV4-2,NA,NA,TRBJ1-6,CASSPWGQAASPLHF,TGTGCCAGCAGCCCTTGGGGTCAGGCAGCCTCACCCCTCCACTTT
TRBV11-2,NA,NA,TRBJ2-1,CASSSELYNEQFF,TGTGCCAGCAGCTCGGAACTCTACAATGAGCAGTTCTTC